The text below deals with one T cell receptor beta chain. Germline V gene lookup returns CDR1 LGHDT and CDR2 YNNKEL (reference sequence). This CDR3 is built from 17 residues. V shed 0 bases and J shed 2 bases, with 15 bases lying between them. Data came from immunoSEQ multiplex PCR; TCRdb stores just in-frame clones and leaves some out. The table lists 200,000 or so clones, about 90% of them singletons. This sample is drawn from a study of blood T cell repertoires in COVID-19. Study as a whole: The origin of the acute and convalescent COVID-19 samples was the United States, Italy and Spain. PBMCs, B-cell-depleted T cells, or T cells were the source of the cDNA or gDNA that made up the material.

The rearrangement links TRBV3-1 (or the pseudogene TRBV3-2) to TRBJ2-3, with D possibly TRBD1 on 5 matching bases. The clonotype was recovered from a man in his forties or fifties with active or convalescent COVID-19. The sample consisted of peripheral blood. For the CDR3, the DNA is TGTGCCAGCAGCCAAGAGTGGGCAGGGATGGCCACAGATACGCAGTATTTT. Translating gives CASSQEWAGMATDTQYF.